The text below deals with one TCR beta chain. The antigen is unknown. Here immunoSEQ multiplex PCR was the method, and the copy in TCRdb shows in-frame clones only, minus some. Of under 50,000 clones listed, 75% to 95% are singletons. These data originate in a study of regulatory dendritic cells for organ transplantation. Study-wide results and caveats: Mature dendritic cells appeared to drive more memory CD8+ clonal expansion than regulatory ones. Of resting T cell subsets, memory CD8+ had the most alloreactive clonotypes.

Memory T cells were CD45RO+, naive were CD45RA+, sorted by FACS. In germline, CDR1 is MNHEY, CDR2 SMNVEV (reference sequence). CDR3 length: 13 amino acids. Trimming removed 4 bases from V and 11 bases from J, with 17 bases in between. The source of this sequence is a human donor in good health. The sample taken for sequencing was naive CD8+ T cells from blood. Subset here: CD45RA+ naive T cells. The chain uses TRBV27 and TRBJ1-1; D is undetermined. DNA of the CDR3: TGTGCCAGCAGTTCCACGTTCGGTTCAGCCGCTTTCTTT. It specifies CASSSTFGSAAFF.